This TCR beta chain is from a study of blood T cell repertoires in COVID-19. Only in-frame clones appear in the TCRdb table, and some are missing; sequencing was by immunoSEQ multiplex PCR. The sample lists 130,000 to 150,000 clones, 85% to 90% occurring once. Categorization into cohorts depended on clinical history that participants reported. What was sequenced was PBMCs or T cells enriched from blood (not recorded which). This sequence originates from a woman between 25 and 40 years old with acute COVID-19.

The CDR3 coding sequence is TGTGCCAGCAGTGAGGGAGGTGGCACAGATACGCAGTATTTT. This encodes CASSEGGGTDTQYF. The chain recombines TRBV6-1 with TRBJ2-3, with D perhaps TRBD2 (6 bases). CDR3 length equals 14 residues. The germline V gene has CDR1 MNHNS and CDR2 SASEGT. V lost 3 bases, J lost 1 base, and 8 bases lay in between.